This note documents a single T cell receptor beta chain sequence. This CDR3 is 16 amino acids long. CDR1 and CDR2 (germline): GTSNPN, SVGIG (reference sequence). The data were produced by immunoSEQ multiplex PCR, yet TCRdb's version contains in-frame clones alone and is incomplete. The sample holds approximately 50,000 clones, approximately 84% seen once. The data originate from a study of OX40 agonist ivuxolimab in advanced cancers. This rearrangement joins TRBV30 to TRBJ2-5; D is unresolved. The J call may not be correct, given that the DNA end is closer to TRBJ2-7. This TCR was recovered from an adult with an advanced solid tumor such as melanoma, head and neck, liver or kidney cancer. This specimen was CD4+ or CD8+ T cells sorted from blood, taken in a trial of the OX40 agonist ivuxolimab. In nucleotides, the CDR3 is TGTGCCTGGAGTGTACTAAGGTCAAATCGGGCCTACGAGCAGTACTTC. Its translation: CAWSVLRSNRAYEQYF.